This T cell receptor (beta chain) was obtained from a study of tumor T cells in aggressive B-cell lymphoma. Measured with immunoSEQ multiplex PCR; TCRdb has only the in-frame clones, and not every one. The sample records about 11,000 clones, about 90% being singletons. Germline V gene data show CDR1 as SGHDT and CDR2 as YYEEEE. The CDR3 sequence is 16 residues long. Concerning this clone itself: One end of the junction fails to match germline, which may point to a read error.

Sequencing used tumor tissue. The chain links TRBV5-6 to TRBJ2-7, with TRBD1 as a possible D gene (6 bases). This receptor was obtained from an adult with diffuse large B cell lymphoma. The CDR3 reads CASSLVLRGLAYEQYF. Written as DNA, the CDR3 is TGTGCCAGCAGCTTGGTCCTCAGGGGCCTCGCCTACGAGCAGTATTTC.